The 16 T cell receptor beta chains reported below all come from one sample, sequenced in a study of technical replicates of blood from a handful of donors. Clones were sequenced by immunoSEQ multiplex PCR, and TCRdb holds only the in-frame ones, with some missing. This repertoire shows under 100,000 clones, approximately 94% found once; its top ten account for around 0.24%. Sequencing was done on a sample of T cells isolated from PBMCs. Receptor source: a human donor in good health.

This clone was seen a single time. The chain couples TRBV4-2 to TRBJ1-2; 9 bases agree with TRBD1. V lost 0 bases, J lost 0 bases, and 11 bases stayed unmatched. The CDR3 extends over 19 amino acids. CDR1 LGHNA and CDR2 YNFKEQ come from the germline V gene. CDR3 region: CASSQDRRTGVPPNYGYTF. The CDR3 DNA reads as TGTGCCAGCAGCCAAGACAGAAGGACAGGGGTCCCGCCTAACTATGGCTACACCTTC.

V gene TRBV5-1 combines with J gene TRBJ2-1; D not certain. Germline V gene data show CDR1 as SGHRS and CDR2 as YFSETQ. Between the trimmed V and J ends, which lost 4 bases and 8 bases, there was a span of 22 bases. This CDR3 contains 16 residues. CDR3 in amino acids: CASSRGGPLVSHEQFF. The DNA for the CDR3 is TGCGCCAGCAGCCGAGGCGGCCCCTTAGTGTCTCATGAGCAGTTCTTC.

This sequence joins TRBV7-9 and TRBJ1-5, with TRBD1 identical over 9 bases. The CDR3 is 14 amino acids. Germline V lookup: CDR1 SEHNR, CDR2 FQNEAQ (reference sequence). V trimming: 5 bases; J trimming: 7 bases; junction bases outside the gene matches: 6. This CDR3 reads CASSAGTGNQPQHF. DNA for the CDR3: TGTGCCAGCAGCGCAGGGACAGGGAACCAGCCCCAGCATTTT.

Comment on this clone: A read error may account for a junction end that differs from germline. The genes are TRBV11-2 and TRBJ1-1; 8 positions agree with TRBD1. From germline, CDR1 is SGHAT and CDR2 FQNNGV. The CDR3 totals 14 residues. The CDR3 DNA is TGTGCCAGCAGCGTAGACAGGGGTTTCACTGAAGCTTTCTTT. Encoded protein: CASSVDRGFTEAFF.

The J gene is TRBJ1-1, the V gene TRBV10-3, with D unclear. CDR1 and CDR2 from the germline V gene are ENHRY and SYGVKD. CDR3 length: 13 residues. Deletions cut 3 bases from V and 1 base from J, with 6 bases between. CDR3 in DNA: TGTGCCATCAGTGAAGGAGGGAACACTGAAGCTTTCTTT. Translated, it gives CAISEGGNTEAFF.

The CDR3 region is CASRGTTSGREETQYF. Written as DNA, the CDR3 is TGTGCCAGCAGGGGGACTACTAGCGGGAGGGAAGAGACCCAGTACTTC. The rearrangement uses TRBV2 and TRBJ2-5; TRBD2 agrees at 13 bases. Germline V gene sequence: CDR1 SNHLY, CDR2 FYNNEI. There are 16 residues in the CDR3. The trim removed 6 bases at V and 3 bases at J, leaving 7 bases unmatched. Full variable domain (remainder filled in from reference TRBV2 and TRBJ2-5): EPEVTQTPSHQVTQMGQEVILRCVPISNHLYFYWYRQILGQKVEFLVSFYNNEISEKSEIFDDQFSVERPDGSNFTLKIRSTKLEDSAMYFCASRGTTSGREETQYFGPGTRLLVL.

The CDR3 coding sequence is TGTGCCAGCAGCTCAGCGGGGCCACAAGAGACCCAGTACTTC. This sequence encodes CASSSAGPQETQYF. This rearrangement joins TRBV7-9 to TRBJ2-5, with 7 bases that match TRBD2. With 4 bases clipped from V and 2 bases from J, the junction kept 4 bases outside the gene matches. The CDR3 loop spans 14 amino acids. Germline lookup yields CDR1 SEHNR and CDR2 FQNEAQ (reference sequence).

The chain employs TRBV30 and TRBJ1-5, with D maybe TRBD1 (5 bases). The germline V gene encodes CDR1 GTSNPN and CDR2 SVGIG (reference sequence). Between the trimmed V and J ends, which lost 1 base and 11 bases, there was a span of 15 bases. The CDR3 totals 13 residues. CDR3 nucleotides: TGTGCCTGGAGTGCCCCCGGCCCAGGGTCCCAGCATTTT. Its translation: CAWSAPGPGSQHF.

This clone was observed once. This chain connects TRBV19 to TRBJ2-7, with 12 bases fitting TRBD2. The CDR3 is 16 amino acids. Germline trimming cut 3 bases from V and 4 bases from J; bases unmatched to any gene: 7. Per the germline V gene, CDR1 is LNHDA and CDR2 is SQIVND (reference sequence). CDR3 DNA sequence: TGTGCCAGTAGTATGTCGGGGACTAGCGGGTCGTACGAGCAGTACTTC. As protein: CASSMSGTSGSYEQYF.

The chain links TRBV5-1 to TRBJ2-2, with TRBD1 matching over 10 bases. The CDR3 has 17 residues. J lost 4 bases, V lost 3 bases, and 9 bases had no gene match. The germline V gene encodes CDR1 SGHRS and CDR2 YFSETQ. The CDR3 DNA sequence: TGCGCCAGCAGCTACCTAAGACAGGGGGCTTCCACCGGGGAGCTGTTTTTT. Translated, it gives CASSYLRQGASTGELFF.

V is TRBV7-3 and J is TRBJ1-1; 10 bases fit TRBD1. From germline, CDR1 is SGHTA and CDR2 FQGTGA. The CDR3 runs 14 residues. V gave up 5 bases and J gave up 3 bases; unmatched junction bases: 3. CDR3 in amino acids: CASSLDRGHTEAFF. Here the CDR3 DNA reads TGTGCCAGCAGCCTCGACAGGGGGCACACTGAAGCTTTCTTT.

The chain has TRBV10-1 and TRBJ2-7, with a weak D call TRBD1 (6 bases). This CDR3 region has 15 residues. Per the germline V gene, CDR1 is WNHNN and CDR2 is SYGVQD (reference sequence). V was shortened by 2 bases and J by 1 base, with 12 bases between the two germline ends. The CDR3 DNA sequence: TGCGCCAGCAGTGAGGGTAGGGGGAGTTCCTACGAGCAGTACTTC. Its translation: CASSEGRGSSYEQYF.

The rearrangement joins TRBV2 to TRBJ2-1; 12 bases line up with TRBD2. Germline CDR1 is SNHLY and CDR2 is FYNNEI. With 0 bases clipped from V and 7 bases from J, the junction kept 13 bases outside the gene matches. This CDR3 is built from 19 residues. CDR3 loop: CASSEALLSGGLAGNEQFF. CDR3 in DNA: TGTGCCAGCAGTGAAGCTCTTTTGAGTGGGGGACTAGCGGGTAATGAGCAGTTCTTC. The full variable domain, its missing parts supplied by reference TRBV2 and TRBJ2-1, is EPEVTQTPSHQVTQMGQEVILRCVPISNHLYFYWYRQILGQKVEFLVSFYNNEISEKSEIFDDQFSVERPDGSNFTLKIRSTKLEDSAMYFCASSEALLSGGLAGNEQFFGPGTRLTVL.

The J gene is TRBJ2-7, the V gene TRBV13, with 8 bases lining up with TRBD2. Germline V CDR1 and CDR2: PRHDT, FYEKMQ (reference sequence). J gave up 0 bases and V 5 bases, and 6 bases lay outside the gene matches. There are 15 residues in the CDR3. The CDR3 DNA sequence: TGTGCCAGCAGCCAGACTAGCGCCTACTCCTACGAGCAGTACTTC. This sequence encodes CASSQTSAYSYEQYF.

The chain joins TRBV5-6 to TRBJ1-4; 7 nucleotides line up with TRBD1. Germline CDR1 and CDR2: SGHDT and YYEEEE. The CDR3 totals 16 residues. J lost 6 bases, V lost 4 bases, and 12 bases had no gene match. DNA for the CDR3: TGTGCCAGCAGCCCCGGGACAGCCCGTTTCGATGAAAAACTGTTTTTT. It translates to CASSPGTARFDEKLFF.

This rearrangement joins TRBV5-4 to TRBJ1-6; weak D call: TRBD1 (5 bases). Looked up from germline, CDR1 is SGHNT and CDR2 is YYREEE (reference sequence). The V end lost 7 bases, the J end lost 10 bases, and 21 bases lay between the germline ends. The CDR3 extends over 15 amino acids. The CDR3 nucleotides are TGTGCCAGCTCGTCCATGGGGGGGTCTCGGTCACCCCTCCACTTT. Its translation: CASSSMGGSRSPLHF.